This T cell receptor (beta chain) was captured in a study of siplizumab effects on memory and regulatory T cells (dated by TCRdb to between 2017 and 2020). Regarding the study in general: The study examined how the anti-CD2 antibody siplizumab affects alloreactive T-cell subsets in allogeneic mixed lymphocyte reactions built from human PBMCs.

Points on this clone: What antigen it recognizes has not been identified. Base qualities are not provided; no much larger clone lies one nucleotide away.

The full study reports these points: Siplizumab significantly lowered the cumulative frequency of alloreactive sequences that could be traced to unstimulated CD4+ memory T cells. No functional confirmation was obtained for the suppressive function of proliferating Tregs from siplizumab cultures. Because sequences at frequencies below about 10^-5 were poorly captured, only a minor fraction of alloreactive clones could be mapped back to unstimulated subsets. For roughly 75-97% of proliferating CD4+ or CD8+ clones, no naive or memory phenotype could be assigned. Among mappable alloreactive CD4+ clones, the Treg-derived fraction averaged about 75% with siplizumab versus about 25% in control reactions. Greater diversity appeared to be present in unstimulated naive T cells than in memory T cells, and a substantial contribution to the alloresponse seemed to be made by naive cells.

Sorted unstimulated T cells and proliferating T cells recovered from mixed lymphocyte reactions underwent TCRbeta CDR3 sequencing. Fresh whole blood from fewer than 12 HLA-typed healthy donors was used to isolate PBMCs. Library generation was performed with the immunoSEQ multiplex PCR assay. The deep sequencing platform assayed about 10^5 TCR templates per sample. Genomic DNA extracted from sorted T cells was used for TCRbeta CDR3 sequencing. On the authors' methods: The R programming language was used for clonal analysis of TCRbeta CDR3 data. Alloreactive CD4+ and CD8+ clones were identified by comparing unstimulated samples to CFSE-low samples taken after the reaction. By matching sequences to the repertoires of sorted unstimulated Treg and non-Treg cells, each alloreactive CD4+ clone was assigned a regulatory or non-regulatory origin. The table comes from immuneACCESS by way of TCRdb, which keeps in-frame sequences with V and J called. Part of the clones is missing from these tables; in studies checked, under half for an unresolved V gene and the rest for unknown reasons. V, J and clone size are taken as reported in that table, and D and trimming were inferred from the DNA itself. For this sample there are fewer than 120,000 clones; around nine tenths appear just once. The ten most abundant clones make up approximately 1.2% of the sample.

The CDR3 covers 13 residues, taking in both the cysteine and the phenylalanine. The kept DNA is CDR3 alone, 39 bases in frame from the first base. Trimming takes 8 bases from V and 0 bases from J, and the germline ends sit 8 bases apart. The germline V gene encodes CDR1 SGHTA and CDR2 FQGNSA. This receptor was taken from a human donor in good health. The rearranged chain carries TRBV7-2 and TRBJ2-1; too little of a D gene remains to name it. Sequencing used CD4+ T cells sorted from blood. The DNA is as follows: TGTGCCAGCTTAAGGTTCTCCTACAATGAGCAGTTCTTC. This codes for CASLRFSYNEQFF.